This entry features one TCR beta chain sequence. Libraries were prepared by immunoSEQ multiplex PCR; TCRdb keeps only in-frame clonotypes and omits some of them. The data hold 350,000 to 400,000 clones, with 75% to 90% observed a single time. Sample treatment: about 20 received Ad26.COV2.S at low or high dose, single or two shots; 5 received placebo; per-sample allocation not given. Material that was analyzed had been drawn on day 63 after the first vaccine or placebo injection. This record belongs to a study of Ad26.COV2.S vaccination and SARS-CoV-2 variants. Across the whole study: Sample donor was a member of the COV1001 Ad26.COV2.S trial arm. Once, or twice with 56 days between doses, Ad26.COV2.S was given intramuscularly.

The ends were cut back, 4 bases at V and 4 bases at J, with 8 bases in the middle. CDR3 length equals 13 residues. Germline loops: CDR1 MGHRA, CDR2 YSYEKL. The chain combines TRBV4-1 with TRBJ2-1; D is perhaps TRBD2 (5 bases). The sequenced sample was peripheral blood, obtained in a trial of Ad26.COV2.S vaccine versus placebo. The origin of this receptor is a person between 18 and 65 years old who received the Ad26.COV2.S COVID-19 vaccine or a placebo. CDR3 nucleotide sequence: TGCGCCAGCAGCCGGGAGCGGTACAATGAGCAGTTCTTC. It translates to CASSRERYNEQFF.